This TCR beta chain was sequenced for a study of T cell responses to AZD1222 COVID-19 vaccine. Broader study findings: Donors, mostly white British, included more females; clonal diversity was possibly underestimated. Vaccination with two AZD1222 doses was followed by a rise in Spike-specific TCR breadth and depth.

This clone appeared a few times. Its antigen remains unknown. The CDR3 sequence is 15 residues long. From germline, CDR1 is MRHNA and CDR2 SNTAGT. V dropped 0 bases and J dropped 7 bases, with 12 bases sitting between them. TCRdb's copy holds only in-frame clones and misses some; the assay was immunoSEQ multiplex PCR. The sample records roughly 150,000 clones, 92% being singletons. The chain employs TRBV6-4 and TRBJ1-4; possibly TRBD1 for D (5 bases). The sample consisted of peripheral blood, taken on day 0 of AZD1222 vaccination. This clonotype was sampled from an adult in good health. Here the CDR3 reads CASSDSAGQGEKLFF. DNA of the CDR3: TGTGCCAGCAGTGACTCGGCGGGGCAGGGTGAAAAACTGTTTTTT.